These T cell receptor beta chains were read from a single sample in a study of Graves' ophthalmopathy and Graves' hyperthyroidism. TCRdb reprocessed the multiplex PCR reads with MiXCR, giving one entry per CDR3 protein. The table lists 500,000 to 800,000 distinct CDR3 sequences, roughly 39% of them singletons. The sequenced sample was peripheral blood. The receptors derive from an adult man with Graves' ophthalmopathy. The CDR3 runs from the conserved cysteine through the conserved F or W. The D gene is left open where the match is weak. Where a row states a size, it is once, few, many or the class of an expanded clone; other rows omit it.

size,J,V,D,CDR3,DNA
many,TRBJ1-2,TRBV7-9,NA,CASRSSGLVGYGYTF,TGTGCCAGCAGATCATCGGGGCTGGTTGGCTATGGCTACACCTTC
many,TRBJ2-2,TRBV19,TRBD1,CAATGTGANTGELFF,TGTGCCGCAACCGGGACAGGGGCGAACACCGGGGAGCTGTTTTTT
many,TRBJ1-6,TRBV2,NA,CASSEASNSPLHF,TGTGCCAGCAGTGAAGCGAGTAATTCACCCCTCCACTTT
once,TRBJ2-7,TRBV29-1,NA,CSVERGLYGQYF,TGCAGCGTTGAAAGGGGACTTTATGGGCAGTACTTC
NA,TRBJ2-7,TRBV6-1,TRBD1,CASRQTGDMNYEQYF,TGTGCCAGCAGACAAACAGGGGATATGAACTACGAGCAGTACTTC
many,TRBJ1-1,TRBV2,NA,CASRGGWSEAFF,TGTGCCAGCAGGGGGGGGTGGTCTGAAGCTTTCTTT
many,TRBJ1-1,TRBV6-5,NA,CASSYSGSSTEAFF,TGTGCCAGCAGTTACTCAGGGTCGAGCACTGAAGCTTTCTTT
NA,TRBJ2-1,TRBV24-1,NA,CATSVGRTYNEQFF,TGTGCCACCAGTGTAGGCAGGACCTACAATGAGCAGTTCTTC
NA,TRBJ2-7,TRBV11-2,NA,CASSLDPGAAYEQYF,TGTGCCAGCAGCTTAGATCCAGGGGCGGCCTACGAGCAGTACTTC
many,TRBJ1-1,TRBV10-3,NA,CASSYFPQDTNTEAFF,TGTGCCAGCAGTTACTTCCCACAGGACACGAACACTGAAGCTTTCTTT
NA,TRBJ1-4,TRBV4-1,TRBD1,CASSQDRGTDEKLFF,TGCGCCAGCAGCCAGGACAGGGGGACGGATGAAAAACTGTTTTTT
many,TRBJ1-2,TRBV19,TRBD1,CASSIRGQLYGYTF,TGTGCCAGTAGTATTCGGGGACAGTTATATGGCTACACCTTC
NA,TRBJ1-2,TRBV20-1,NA,CSASQGAGNYGYTF,TGCAGTGCTAGCCAGGGCGCAGGGAATTATGGCTACACCTTC
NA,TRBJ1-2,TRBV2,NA,CANTTVLYGYTF,TGTGCTAACACAACAGTCCTTTATGGCTACACCTTC
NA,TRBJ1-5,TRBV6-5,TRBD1,CASSPTGGRDQPQHF,TGTGCCAGCAGTCCCACAGGGGGCCGGGATCAGCCCCAGCATTTT
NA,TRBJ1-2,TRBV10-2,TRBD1,CASSEALGDRGGYTF,TGTGCCAGCAGTGAAGCGCTCGGGGACAGAGGAGGCTACACCTTC
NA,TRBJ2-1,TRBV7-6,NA,CASSLRVAEQFF,TGTGCCAGCAGCTTGAGGGTTGCAGAGCAGTTCTTC
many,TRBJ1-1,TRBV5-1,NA,CASSLEGELTEAFF,TGCGCCAGCAGCTTGGAGGGGGAACTCACTGAAGCTTTCTTT
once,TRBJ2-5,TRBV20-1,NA,CSARGTGKETQYF,TGCAGTGCTAGAGGAACGGGTAAAGAGACCCAGTACTTC
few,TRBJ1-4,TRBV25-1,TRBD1,CASSYERDRATNEKLFF,TGTGCCAGCTCATACGAACGGGACAGGGCAACTAATGAAAAACTGTTTTTT
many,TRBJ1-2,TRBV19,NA,CASIFRAGRSGYTF,TGTGCCAGTATTTTCAGGGCCGGACGGTCTGGCTACACCTTC
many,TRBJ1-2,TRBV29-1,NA,CSVDPGGLSSNYGYTF,TGCAGCGTTGACCCCGGGGGCCTATCGTCTAACTATGGCTACACCTTC
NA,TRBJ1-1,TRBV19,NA,CASKLGGTEAFF,TGTGCCAGTAAACTAGGGGGAACTGAAGCTTTCTTT
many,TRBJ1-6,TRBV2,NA,CASIAGRDNSPLHF,TGTGCCAGCATAGCGGGGCGGGATAATTCACCCCTCCACTTT